These 32 T cell receptor beta chains originate from one sample sequenced in a study of blood T cell repertoires in COVID-19. Clones were read by immunoSEQ multiplex PCR, and TCRdb kept only the in-frame ones, dropping some. The sample shows approximately 210,000 clones, more than 70% of them seen only once. Sequenced input: peripheral blood. The receptor set was obtained from a man aged 45-60 years with active or convalescent COVID-19.

The V call is TRBV7-2, the J call TRBJ2-7; 9 nucleotides align to TRBD2. The CDR3 sequence is 16 residues long. CDR1 and CDR2 from the germline V gene are SGHTA and FQGNSA. V dropped 3 bases and J dropped 3; count of bases not matched to a gene: 9. CDR3 residues: CASSLSGLAGHYEQYF. The CDR3 DNA sequence: TGTGCCAGCAGCTTGTCGGGGCTAGCGGGGCACTACGAGCAGTACTTC. Variable domain in full (rest from reference TRBV7-2 and TRBJ2-7): GAGVSQSPSNKVTEKGKDVELRCDPISGHTALYWYRQSLGQGLEFLIYFQGNSAPDKSGLPSDRFSAERTGGSVSTLTIQRTQQEDSAVYLCASSLSGLAGHYEQYFGPGTRLTVT.

The gene calls are TRBV5-4 and TRBJ2-3, with 12 bases matching TRBD2. CDR1 SGHNT and CDR2 YYREEE come from the germline V gene (reference sequence). Trimming at V came to 0 bases and at J to 3 bases, leaving 5 bases not matched to a gene. The CDR3 loop spans 17 amino acids. The CDR3 spells CASSLVLAGGPTDTQYF. The CDR3 DNA reads TGTGCCAGCAGCTTGGTTCTAGCGGGAGGGCCTACAGATACGCAGTATTTT. Variable domain in full (rest from reference TRBV5-4 and TRBJ2-3): ETGVTQSPTHLIKTRGQQVTLRCSSQSGHNTVSWYQQALGQGPQFIFQYYREEENGRGNFPPRFSGLQFPNYSSELNVNALELDDSALYLCASSLVLAGGPTDTQYFGPGTRLTVL.

This chain connects TRBV6-5 to TRBJ1-1, with a weak D call TRBD1 (5 bases). The CDR3 is 15 amino acids. Per germline, CDR1 MNHEY and CDR2 SVGAGI. Deletions cut 7 bases from V and 1 base from J, with 16 bases between. The CDR3, as DNA: TGTGCCAGCACTCAAACTGGGGGGGGGAACACTGAAGCTTTCTTT. Translating gives CASTQTGGGNTEAFF.

The chain uses TRBV5-4 and TRBJ2-1; 7 bases match TRBD2. The CDR3 sequence is 15 residues long. Germline V CDR1 and CDR2: SGHNT, YYREEE (reference sequence). Trimming took 4 bases from V and 3 from J; bases not matched to a gene: 7. Written as DNA, the CDR3 is TGTGCCAGCAGCCTTGGGGGGGGGAACTACAATGAGCAGTTCTTC. Protein product: CASSLGGGNYNEQFF.

J is TRBJ2-3 and V is TRBV19; D may be TRBD1 (7 bases). The germline gives CDR1 LNHDA, CDR2 SQIVND (reference sequence). Trimming stripped 2 bases from V and 6 bases from J, with 18 bases between. This CDR3 is 16 amino acids long. For the CDR3, the DNA is TGTGCCAGTAGTATACAAGGGACAGCGGGCCAGGATACGCAGTATTTT. Translating gives CASSIQGTAGQDTQYF.

The CDR3 sequence is CASRRDRVNTGELFF. The DNA of the CDR3 is TGTGCCAGCAGAAGGGACAGGGTTAATACCGGGGAGCTGTTTTTT. The gene calls are TRBV7-2 and TRBJ2-2, with 9 bases aligning to TRBD1. The V segment lost 6 bases and the J segment 5 bases; nucleotides outside the gene matches: 7. The germline V gene encodes CDR1 SGHTA and CDR2 FQGNSA. The CDR3 sequence is 15 residues long.

This clone was found once. The chain links TRBV5-6 to TRBJ2-2; TRBD2 matches at 8 bases. Germline V gene lookup returns CDR1 SGHDT and CDR2 YYEEEE. Germline trimming cut 4 bases from V and 4 bases from J; bases unmatched to any gene: 9. The CDR3 covers 16 residues. The CDR3 sequence is CASSPQGGRPTGELFF. DNA for the CDR3: TGTGCCAGCAGCCCCCAGGGCGGGAGGCCCACCGGGGAGCTGTTTTTT. The full variable domain, rest sourced from reference TRBV5-6 and TRBJ2-2, is DAGVTQSPTHLIKTRGQQVTLRCSPKSGHDTVSWYQQALGQGPQFIFQYYEEEERQRGNFPDRFSGHQFPNYSSELNVNALLLGDSALYLCASSPQGGRPTGELFFGEGSRLTVL.

The genes are TRBV28 and TRBJ2-3; D is uncertain. The germline V and J ends were trimmed by 5 bases and 1 base, with 10 bases remaining between them. The germline V gene encodes CDR1 MDHEN and CDR2 SYDVKM. The length of the CDR3 is 14 residues. The chain's CDR3 is CASSPLGGTDTQYF. The CDR3 DNA reads TGTGCCAGCAGTCCCCTCGGAGGCACAGATACGCAGTATTTT.

The chain couples TRBV29-1 to TRBJ1-1, with 12 bases lining up with TRBD1. This CDR3 is built from 13 residues. The V segment lost 4 bases and the J segment 5 bases; nucleotides outside the gene matches: 2. The V gene's germline CDR1 is SQVTM and CDR2 ANQGSEA. The CDR3 protein is CSVGDRGQTEAFF. CDR3 DNA sequence: TGCAGCGTTGGGGACAGGGGGCAAACTGAAGCTTTCTTT.

This rearrangement joins TRBV7-9 to TRBJ2-3; TRBD2 agrees at 7 bases. Germline lookup yields CDR1 SEHNR and CDR2 FQNEAQ (reference sequence). This CDR3 region has 17 residues. Germline trimming cut 5 bases from V and 2 bases from J; bases unmatched to any gene: 13. CDR3 sequence reads: CASSPGPSAGSTDTQYF. CDR3 DNA sequence: TGTGCCAGCAGCCCAGGCCCCTCAGCGGGGTCCACAGATACGCAGTATTTT.

This clone was observed a few times. CDR3 amino acids: CASSIRDMSNQPQHF. The CDR3 coding sequence is TGTGCCAGTAGTATACGGGACATGAGCAATCAGCCCCAGCATTTT. The genes are TRBV19 and TRBJ1-5, with D possibly being TRBD1 (6 bases). The CDR3 contains 15 residues. CDR1 and CDR2 (germline): LNHDA, SQIVND (reference sequence). Trimming shortened V by 2 bases and J by 1 base, and 9 bases separated the two germline ends. Supplemented by reference TRBV19 and TRBJ1-5, the full variable domain reads DGGITQSPKYLFRKEGQNVTLSCEQNLNHDAMYWYRQDPGQGLRLIYYSQIVNDFQKGDIAEGYSVSREKKESFPLTVTSAQKNPTAFYLCASSIRDMSNQPQHFGDGTRLSIL.

The chain combines TRBV15 with TRBJ1-1, with 8 bases aligning to TRBD1. Trimming took 1 base from V and 3 from J; bases not matched to a gene: 13. Per germline, CDR1 LNHNV and CDR2 YYDKDF (reference sequence). The CDR3 sequence is 18 residues long. The CDR3 here is CATSRVPDRAKRHTEAFF. CDR3 DNA: TGTGCCACCAGCAGAGTTCCGGACAGGGCGAAAAGGCACACTGAAGCTTTCTTT.

This sequence joins TRBV29-1 and TRBJ1-5; D is possibly TRBD1 (5 bases). The V and J ends lost 3 bases and 2 bases respectively, with 14 bases between them. Looked up from germline, CDR1 is SQVTM and CDR2 is ANQGSEA. The CDR3 contains 15 residues. The CDR3 sequence: CSVEVGGTGNQPQHF. The CDR3 DNA follows: TGCAGCGTTGAGGTTGGGGGGACCGGCAATCAGCCCCAGCATTTT.

The rearrangement uses TRBV10-3 and TRBJ2-7; weak D call: TRBD2 (6 bases). Looked up from germline, CDR1 is ENHRY and CDR2 is SYGVKD. This CDR3 spans 17 amino acids. Trimming pared 3 bases from V and 1 base from J, leaving 19 bases between. The CDR3 spells CAISERAASRGSYEQYF. The CDR3 DNA is TGTGCCATCAGTGAACGTGCGGCTAGCCGGGGGTCCTACGAGCAGTACTTC.

The rearrangement links TRBV10-3 to TRBJ1-6, with 11 bases matching TRBD1. CDR3 length: 15 amino acids. Germline lookup yields CDR1 ENHRY and CDR2 SYGVKD. V dropped 10 bases and J dropped 9; count of bases not matched to a gene: 11. This chain's CDR3 is CANSKDRGLSSPLHF. For the CDR3, the DNA is TGTGCCAATTCGAAGGACAGGGGGCTTAGTTCACCCCTCCACTTT.

The chain links TRBV5-1 to TRBJ2-1, with 10 bases fitting TRBD2. The CDR3 covers 16 residues. Germline V CDR1 and CDR2: SGHRS, YFSETQ. The V and J ends lost 4 bases and 7 bases, in that order; junction bases with no gene match: 11. The CDR3 loop is CASSQIAGGVSNEQFF. The DNA for the CDR3 is TGCGCCAGCAGCCAAATAGCGGGGGGAGTCAGTAATGAGCAGTTCTTC.

The chain employs TRBV6-5 and TRBJ1-1; D call uncertain. The CDR3 is 16 residues long. Trimming took off 2 bases at V and 2 bases at J, with 15 bases between the two ends. Germline loops: CDR1 MNHEY, CDR2 SVGAGI. The CDR3, as DNA: TGTGCCAGCAGTTACGTCGGGATTGGAGACAACACTGAAGCTTTCTTT. This encodes CASSYVGIGDNTEAFF.

This chain connects TRBV9 to TRBJ2-7; 8 nucleotides align to TRBD1. The CDR3 loop spans 15 amino acids. V dropped 0 bases and J dropped 3; count of bases not matched to a gene: 5. Germline CDR1 and CDR2: SGDLS and YYNGEE. The chain's CDR3 is CASSVDGQGLYEQYF. The CDR3 DNA is TGTGCCAGCAGCGTAGATGGACAGGGACTCTACGAGCAGTACTTC.

J is TRBJ2-7 and V is TRBV6-5; 11 bases agree with TRBD2. Germline V lookup: CDR1 MNHEY, CDR2 SVGAGI. The V and J ends lost 5 bases and 4 bases, in that order; junction bases with no gene match: 4. The CDR3 covers 14 residues. The CDR3 reads CASSPTSGIYEQYF. In DNA form, the CDR3 reads TGTGCCAGCAGTCCGACTAGCGGGATTTACGAGCAGTACTTC.

This chain joins TRBV2 and TRBJ1-2; D not resolved. CDR1 and CDR2 from the germline V gene are SNHLY and FYNNEI. V lost 4 bases and J 6 bases, leaving 18 bases between the germline ends. This CDR3 contains 15 residues. The CDR3 region has the DNA TGTGCCAGCAGTGGTGGGTCGGGAGGAGTTGATGGCTACACCTTC. This translates into CASSGGSGGVDGYTF. Full variable domain (outside the CDR3, taken from reference TRBV2 and TRBJ1-2): EPEVTQTPSHQVTQMGQEVILRCVPISNHLYFYWYRQILGQKVEFLVSFYNNEISEKSEIFDDQFSVERPDGSNFTLKIRSTKLEDSAMYFCASSGGSGGVDGYTFGSGTRLTVV.

The chain joins TRBV28 to TRBJ2-3; the D gene is possibly TRBD2 (6 bases). V lost 3 bases and J lost 3, with 10 bases in between. Germline assignment: CDR1 MDHEN and CDR2 SYDVKM. The CDR3 length is 14 residues. Written as DNA, the CDR3 is TGTGCCAGCAGTTTCCCCGGGGGAACAGATACGCAGTATTTT. The encoded protein is CASSFPGGTDTQYF.

This chain uses TRBV6-6 with TRBJ2-5; no reliable D call. CDR1 and CDR2 (germline): MNHNY, SVGAGI (reference sequence). V was shortened by 6 bases and J by 2 bases, with 4 bases between the two germline ends. The length of the CDR3 is 11 residues. The CDR3 region is CASSQQETQYF. As DNA, the CDR3 is TGTGCCAGCAGCCAACAAGAGACCCAGTACTTC.

The rearrangement links TRBV11-2 to TRBJ1-1; D unresolved. V lost 0 bases to trimming and J lost 1 base, with 9 bases between them. Germline loops: CDR1 SGHAT, CDR2 FQNNGV. This CDR3 contains 15 residues. CDR3 DNA: TGTGCCAGCAGCTTAGATCGAGGCGGGAACACTGAAGCTTTCTTT. As protein: CASSLDRGGNTEAFF.

With respect to this clone: The junction does not match germline at one end; this may be a read error. V gene TRBV30 combines with J gene TRBJ2-3; D possibly corresponds to TRBD1 (6 bases). Germline values: CDR1 GTSNPN, CDR2 SVGIG (reference sequence). There are 16 residues in the CDR3. CDR3 residues: CAWKSPGFFRTDTRYF. Here the CDR3 DNA reads TGTGCCTGGAAATCCCCAGGGTTTTTTCGGACAGATACGCGGTATTTT.

The V and J genes are TRBV19 and TRBJ1-5; D is undetermined. The CDR3 sequence is 14 residues long. Trimming removed 8 bases from V and 4 bases from J, with 15 bases in between. In germline, CDR1 is LNHDA, CDR2 SQIVND (reference sequence). The CDR3 reads CASGGREGNQPQHF. For the CDR3, the DNA is TGTGCCAGTGGAGGAAGGGAGGGAAATCAGCCCCAGCATTTT.

This clone is a singleton in its sample. The gene calls are TRBV5-1 and TRBJ1-6, with 8 bases lining up with TRBD1. V dropped 5 bases and J dropped 8; count of bases not matched to a gene: 6. In germline, CDR1 is SGHRS, CDR2 YFSETQ. This CDR3 has 14 amino acids. CDR3 bases: TGCGCCAGCAGTCGGACAGGGAAGGATTCACCCCTCCACTTT. It specifies CASSRTGKDSPLHF. The full variable domain, rest sourced from reference TRBV5-1 and TRBJ1-6, is KAGVTQTPRYLIKTRGQQVTLSCSPISGHRSVSWYQQTPGQGLQFLFEYFSETQRNKGNFPGRFSGRQFSNSRSEMNVSTLELGDSALYLCASSRTGKDSPLHFGNGTRLTVT.

This clone was counted once. The CDR3 loop reads CASSSARLAKNIQYF. Here the CDR3 DNA reads TGTGCCAGCAGCTCAGCGCGTCTCGCCAAAAACATTCAGTACTTC. This sequence joins TRBV7-2 and TRBJ2-4; no clear D gene. V lost 4 bases to trimming and J lost 1 base, with 11 bases between them. CDR3 length equals 15 residues. The V gene's germline CDR1 is SGHTA and CDR2 FQGNSA.

The gene calls are TRBV6-5 and TRBJ2-1, with 9 bases fitting TRBD2. With 6 bases clipped from V and 7 bases from J, the junction kept 10 bases outside the gene matches. Per the germline V gene, CDR1 is MNHEY and CDR2 is SVGAGI. The CDR3 is 15 amino acids. In nucleotides, the CDR3 is TGTGCCAGCAGAAGGGTAGCGGGGGTAAAGAATGAGCAGTTCTTC. Translated: CASRRVAGVKNEQFF.

The chain employs TRBV19 and TRBJ1-2; 7 nucleotides match TRBD1. V shed 7 bases and J 0 bases; nucleotides not matched to a gene: 8. This CDR3 has 15 residues. Looked up from germline, CDR1 is LNHDA and CDR2 is SQIVND (reference sequence). CDR3: CASIGPGTANYGYTF. The DNA for the CDR3 is TGTGCCAGTATAGGGCCCGGGACAGCTAACTATGGCTACACCTTC.

This clone was observed a handful of times. V usage is TRBV2 and J usage is TRBJ1-2; TRBD1 might be the D (5 bases). V lost 2 bases and J 4 bases, leaving 14 bases between the germline ends. Germline V CDR1 and CDR2: SNHLY, FYNNEI. CDR3 length equals 15 residues. The CDR3 DNA sequence: TGTGCCAGCAGTGAAAGGGGCTCTGCCCTCTATGGCTACACCTTC. Encoded protein: CASSERGSALYGYTF.

CDR3 in amino acids: CASSPQGAEEQYF. The CDR3 bases are TGTGCCAGCAGCCCACAGGGGGCTGAGGAGCAGTACTTC. The chain links TRBV6-5 to TRBJ2-7; 9 nucleotides match TRBD1. The trim removed 6 bases at V and 7 bases at J, leaving 7 bases unmatched. CDR1 MNHEY and CDR2 SVGAGI come from the germline V gene. The CDR3 contains 13 residues.

The rearrangement uses TRBV12-3 or TRBV12-4 and TRBJ2-7, with 7 bases fitting TRBD1. There are 13 residues in the CDR3. V gave up 6 bases and J gave up 5 bases; unmatched junction bases: 7. The CDR3 here is CASRPTGTHEQYF. CDR3 in DNA: TGTGCCAGCAGGCCGACAGGGACCCACGAGCAGTACTTC.